Listed here are 32 T cell receptor beta chains from one sample, sequenced in a study of blood T cells in healthy people across ages. The use of a sample-barcoded 5' primer and a J-beta primer mix characterized a second PCR of 7 to 11 cycles. TCRdb used MiXCR to reprocess the 5' RACE reads, holding one entry per CDR3 protein. The sample holds roughly 1,500,000 distinct CDR3 sequences, roughly 32% seen once. The specimen sequenced was blood. Every receptor here comes from a woman aged 30 to 39 in good health.

This clonotype was detected a few times. The V call is TRBV5-1, the J call TRBJ1-1; perhaps TRBD1 as D (5 bases). Per germline, CDR1 SGHRS and CDR2 YFSETQ. V lost 2 bases, J lost 5 bases, and 13 bases lay in between. CDR3 length equals 14 residues. The CDR3 spells CASSLQEEWTEAFF. Here the CDR3 DNA reads TGCGCCAGCAGCTTACAGGAAGAGTGGACTGAAGCTTTCTTT.

Regarding this clonotype: A much larger clone lies a single base off, so this may be a read error. The rearrangement links TRBV14 to TRBJ1-1; 12 bases are a match to TRBD1. Germline-derived CDR1 and CDR2 are SGHDN and FVKESK. The CDR3 spans 17 residues. CDR3 sequence: CANSPLTGTGGGYLAFF. CDR3 bases: TGTGCCAACAGCCCCTTAACCGGGACAGGGGGCGGGTACTTGGCTTTCTTT.

The V gene is TRBV20-1, the J gene TRBJ2-7, with a tentative D call TRBD2 (6 bases). This CDR3 has 16 amino acids. V shed 0 bases and J shed 0 bases, with 15 bases lying between them. CDR1 is DFQATT and CDR2 is SNEGSKA in the germline V gene (reference sequence). CDR3 sequence (DNA): TGCAGTGCTAGAGATGAGGGAGGTAGCCCCTCCTACGAGCAGTACTTC. Translation gives CSARDEGGSPSYEQYF.

This chain links TRBV29-1 with TRBJ1-1; the D gene is possibly TRBD1 (5 bases). The CDR3 covers 11 residues. Germline V CDR1 and CDR2: SQVTM, ANQGSEA. CDR3 nucleotides: TGCGGCGGGGCTTCGGGCACTGAAGCTTTCTTT. Encoded protein: CGGASGTEAFF.

Only a few counts were recorded for this clonotype. The J gene is TRBJ2-1, the V gene TRBV7-6; the D gene is possibly TRBD1 (6 bases). V was cut by 0 bases and J by 4 bases, with 16 bases left in between. The CDR3 runs 17 residues. In germline, CDR1 is SGHVS, CDR2 FNYEAQ. Here the CDR3 reads CASSLASSDRLYNEQFF. CDR3 bases: TGTGCCAGCAGCTTAGCATCCTCGGACAGACTATACAATGAGCAGTTCTTC.

This clonotype was observed a handful of times. This chain links TRBV20-1 with TRBJ2-5; D not resolved. Trimming left V 0 bases short and J 2 bases short, with 13 bases between. Germline V gene lookup returns CDR1 DFQATT and CDR2 SNEGSKA (reference sequence). The CDR3 is 15 amino acids. CDR3 amino acids: CSARDGLEIQETQYF. The CDR3 DNA reads TGCAGTGCTAGAGATGGTCTAGAGATACAAGAGACCCAGTACTTC.

This clonotype was detected ten times or more. The V gene is TRBV29-1, the J gene TRBJ2-6, with no clear D. The CDR3 loop spans 13 amino acids. CDR1 SQVTM and CDR2 ANQGSEA come from the germline V gene. Trimming took 6 bases from V and 0 from J, leaving 6 bases between them. In DNA form, the CDR3 reads TGCAGCGTACTGGGCTCTGGGGCCAACGTCCTGACTTTC. It codes for CSVLGSGANVLTF. Filled out from reference TRBV29-1 and TRBJ2-6, the complete variable domain reads SAVISQKPSRDICQRGTSLTIQCQVDSQVTMMFWYRQQPGQSLTLIATANQGSEATYESGFVIDKFPISRPNLTFSTLTVSNMSPEDSSIYLCSVLGSGANVLTFGAGSRLTVL.

The chain carries TRBV28 and TRBJ1-1; a possible D gene is TRBD1 (5 bases). The germline CDR1 and CDR2 sequences are MDHEN and SYDVKM. Trimming shortened V by 5 bases and J by 3 bases, and 13 bases separated the two germline ends. This CDR3 region has 14 residues. Written as DNA, the CDR3 is TGTGCCAGCAGTGCTGACAGACCCGACACTGAAGCTTTCTTT. Translating gives CASSADRPDTEAFF.

To note about this clonotype: At one of its ends the junction is not consistent with the germline gene, which may arise from a read error. The chain links TRBV20-1 to TRBJ2-2, with D possibly TRBD2 on 5 matching bases. The CDR3 covers 15 residues. From germline, CDR1 is DFQATT and CDR2 SNEGSKA (reference sequence). The CDR3: CSSYSPSSNTGEPFF. CDR3 bases: TGCAGTAGCTACAGCCCAAGTTCGAACACCGGGGAGCCGTTTTTT.

V usage is TRBV20-1 and J usage is TRBJ2-2; D gene unclear. The V end lost 5 bases, the J end lost 6 bases, and 16 bases lay between the germline ends. Germline CDR1 is DFQATT and CDR2 is SNEGSKA (reference sequence). The CDR3 contains 14 residues. The CDR3 here is CSAFPGLYAGELFF. CDR3 in DNA: TGCAGTGCTTTCCCCGGTCTGTATGCCGGGGAGCTGTTTTTT.

The chain links TRBV4-2 to TRBJ2-7; possibly TRBD2 for D (6 bases). This CDR3 spans 15 amino acids. Trimming shortened V by 8 bases and J by 6 bases, and 23 bases separated the two germline ends. Germline assignment: CDR1 LGHNA and CDR2 YNFKEQ. The CDR3 sequence is CASQPAGSSASEQYF. DNA of the CDR3: TGTGCCAGCCAACCAGCCGGGAGTTCTGCGAGCGAGCAGTACTTC.

In its sample, this clonotype was seen a few times. J is TRBJ2-7 and V is TRBV20-1, with a weak D call TRBD2 (6 bases). The V gene lost 5 bases and the J gene lost 2 bases, with 13 bases spanning the gap. Germline lookup yields CDR1 DFQATT and CDR2 SNEGSKA (reference sequence). The CDR3 consists of 13 residues. The CDR3: CSARGSGAYEQYF. The CDR3 DNA reads as TGCAGTGCTCGCGGGTCGGGGGCCTACGAGCAGTACTTC.

The chain employs TRBV29-1 and TRBJ1-1, with D tentatively TRBD1 (5 bases). This CDR3 has 15 residues. Germline V CDR1 and CDR2: SQVTM, ANQGSEA. Deletions cut 3 bases from V and 1 base from J, with 15 bases between. The CDR3 nucleotides read TGCAGCGTTGATGACCCAGGAAGGGGGAACACTGAAGCTTTCTTT. Translated, it gives CSVDDPGRGNTEAFF.

This clonotype was detected many times. At one boundary the junction diverges from the germline segment, which might be a read error. This chain connects TRBV7-3 to TRBJ1-2; D not certain. The CDR3 runs 13 residues. Germline V CDR1 and CDR2: SGHTA, FQGTGA. The CDR3, as DNA: TGCGCCAGCAGCTTGTCGGAGTCCTATGGCTACACCTTC. It specifies CASSLSESYGYTF.

This clonotype was detected only a few times. The CDR3 reads CASSQEWRGEYEQYF. The CDR3 DNA follows: TGTGCCAGCAGCCAAGAATGGCGGGGAGAATACGAGCAGTACTTC. This chain joins TRBV3-1 and TRBJ2-7, with TRBD2 as a possible D gene (6 bases). Germline CDR1 and CDR2: LGHDT and YNNKEL (reference sequence). This CDR3 is 15 amino acids long. The V end was cut by 0 bases, the J end by 4 bases, with 13 bases between.

CDR3 bases: TGTGCCAGCAGTGTATCCGTTATCGAAGAGACCCAGTACTTC. This translates into CASSVSVIEETQYF. V is TRBV2 and J is TRBJ2-5; D gene uncertain. The CDR3 has 14 residues. The germline V and J ends were trimmed by 4 bases and 3 bases, with 12 bases remaining between them. Germline CDR1 is SNHLY and CDR2 is FYNNEI.

The chain recombines TRBV20-1 with TRBJ2-1; a possible D gene is TRBD2 (6 bases). This CDR3 has 14 amino acids. Germline loops: CDR1 DFQATT, CDR2 SNEGSKA (reference sequence). The V end lost 4 bases, the J end lost 8 bases, and 18 bases lay between the germline ends. The CDR3: CSAIKTRPMDEQFF. CDR3 DNA sequence: TGCAGTGCTATAAAGACTAGGCCGATGGATGAGCAGTTCTTC.

As concerns this clonotype: In this CDR3 the conserved last residue, phenylalanine or tryptophan, is missing, so a read error is likely. The chain combines TRBV7-9 with TRBJ2-5; 7 nucleotides align to TRBD2. The J call may be in error: the DNA end matches TRBJ2-7 better. Germline assignment: CDR1 SEHNR and CDR2 FQNEAQ (reference sequence). The CDR3 consists of 12 residues. CDR3 residues: CASSGRTSEQYL. The DNA for the CDR3 is TGTGCCAGCAGCGGGCGGACTAGCGAGCAGTACTTA.

A few counts support this clonotype. The rearrangement links TRBV6-6 to TRBJ2-7; no clear D. This CDR3 has 12 amino acids. V was pared by 0 bases and J by 6 bases, with 6 bases between. In germline, CDR1 is MNHNY, CDR2 SVGAGI (reference sequence). CDR3 in amino acids: CASSYSRSEQYF. For the CDR3, the DNA is TGTGCCAGCAGTTACTCGAGGTCCGAGCAGTACTTC.

This chain uses TRBV7-9 with TRBJ2-1; the match to TRBD2 covers 11 bases. The ends lost 0 bases at V and 15 bases at J; junction bases unmatched: 16. CDR3 length: 17 amino acids. Germline CDR1 and CDR2: SEHNR and FQNEAQ (reference sequence). CDR3 sequence reads: CASSLAPGGIAGGPWFF. CDR3 nucleotide sequence: TGTGCCAGCAGCTTAGCGCCGGGTGGAATAGCGGGGGGGCCGTGGTTCTTC.

This clonotype turned up a few times. This sequence joins TRBV10-3 and TRBJ2-5; no reliable D call. The CDR3 consists of 12 residues. Trimming took 6 bases from V and 5 from J, leaving 10 bases between them. Germline-derived CDR1 and CDR2 are ENHRY and SYGVKD. CDR3 bases: TGTGCCATCAGCCCAGAGGTGGAGACCCAGTACTTC. It codes for CAISPEVETQYF.

This clonotype came up many times. The genes are TRBV10-3 and TRBJ2-7, with D unclear. The germline V and J ends were trimmed by 5 bases and 3 bases, with 8 bases remaining between them. Germline CDR1 ENHRY, CDR2 SYGVKD. This CDR3 comprises 12 residues. CDR3 DNA: TGTGCCATCAGTTCGGACGGCTACGAGCAGTACTTC. Amino acids: CAISSDGYEQYF.

This chain uses TRBV6-1 with TRBJ1-2; TRBD1 is a possible D gene (6 bases). Between the trimmed V and J ends, which lost 4 bases and 4 bases, there was a span of 19 bases. Looked up from germline, CDR1 is MNHNS and CDR2 is SASEGT. There are 16 residues in the CDR3. CDR3 protein: CASSAPGAKGRYGYTF. Written as DNA, the CDR3 is TGTGCCAGCAGTGCCCCGGGGGCCAAAGGTCGCTATGGCTACACCTTC.

This clonotype has only a few counts. This sequence joins TRBV20-1 and TRBJ2-7; tentative D call: TRBD1 (6 bases). V lost 1 base and J 2 bases, leaving 12 bases between the germline ends. This CDR3 is built from 14 residues. Per germline, CDR1 DFQATT and CDR2 SNEGSKA (reference sequence). For the CDR3, the DNA is TGCAGTGCTAGAGCGTCGACAGGCGCCTACGAGCAGTACTTC. Translating gives CSARASTGAYEQYF.

This clonotype was detected only a few times. DNA of the CDR3: TGTGCCAGCAGCTTGGGACGCACCTCGCCCGACACTGAAGCTTTCTTT. As protein: CASSLGRTSPDTEAFF. The chain employs TRBV7-8 and TRBJ1-1; TRBD1 might be the D (5 bases). CDR1 is SGHVS and CDR2 is FQNEAQ in the germline V gene. V dropped 3 bases and J dropped 3 bases, with 17 bases sitting between them. The CDR3 totals 16 residues.

The gene calls are TRBV4-1 and TRBJ2-1, with a possible D match to TRBD2 (5 bases). V was shortened by 3 bases and J by 7 bases, with 13 bases between the two germline ends. Per the germline V gene, CDR1 is MGHRA and CDR2 is YSYEKL. The CDR3 sequence is 14 residues long. The CDR3 protein is CASSQPGRGNEQFF. The CDR3 DNA is TGCGCCAGCAGCCAGCCGGGAAGAGGGAATGAGCAGTTCTTC.

In its sample, this clonotype was seen once. The V call is TRBV7-9, the J call TRBJ1-1; a possible D gene is TRBD1 (6 bases). The CDR3 runs 16 residues. V was shortened by 7 bases and J by 0 bases, with 18 bases between the two germline ends. In germline, CDR1 is SEHNR, CDR2 FQNEAQ (reference sequence). CDR3 loop: CASNPNWTALNTEAFF. As DNA, the CDR3 is TGTGCCAGCAACCCTAATTGGACAGCATTGAACACTGAAGCTTTCTTT.

This clonotype was picked up a small number of times. The CDR3 here is CASSSMTSQHNEQFF. The CDR3 coding sequence is TGTGCCAGCAGCTCCATGACGTCTCAACACAATGAGCAGTTCTTC. V is TRBV3-1 and J is TRBJ2-1; D not certain. V was pared by 5 bases and J by 5 bases, with 16 bases between. Germline lookup yields CDR1 LGHDT and CDR2 YNNKEL (reference sequence). The CDR3 is 15 residues long.

In its sample, this clonotype was seen a few times. The chain has TRBV4-2 and TRBJ2-1; a possible D gene is TRBD2 (5 bases). CDR3 length: 14 amino acids. Germline CDR1 is LGHNA and CDR2 is YNFKEQ. Trimming cost V 3 bases and J 6 bases, with 12 bases left between them. The chain's CDR3 is CASSHPTAGNEQFF. In nucleotides, the CDR3 is TGTGCCAGCAGCCATCCGACGGCGGGCAATGAGCAGTTCTTC.

This clonotype was found a few times. The chain recombines TRBV11-2 with TRBJ1-2; no reliable D call. The CDR3 spans 15 residues. The germline V gene has CDR1 SGHAT and CDR2 FQNNGV. Trimming pared 1 base from V and 1 base from J, leaving 10 bases between. DNA for the CDR3: TGTGCCAGCAGCTTAGCACGAAGGGTTAACTATGGCTACACCTTC. Its translation is CASSLARRVNYGYTF.

This rearrangement joins TRBV12-3 or TRBV12-4 to TRBJ2-5; 12 nucleotides line up with TRBD2. Matching the DNA end better, TRBJ2-7 makes the J call doubtful. The CDR3 has 16 amino acids. The CDR3 reads CASSSTSGGSLYEQYF. As DNA, the CDR3 is TGTGCCAGCAGTTCGACTAGCGGGGGCTCTCTTTACGAGCAGTACTTC.

V gene TRBV10-2 combines with J gene TRBJ2-1; D may be TRBD2 (6 bases). Between the trimmed V and J ends, which lost 6 bases and 7 bases, there was a span of 13 bases. The CDR3 has 13 residues. Looked up from germline, CDR1 is WSHSY and CDR2 is SAAADI. The CDR3: CASRVSGGNEQFF. The CDR3 DNA is TGCGCCAGCAGGGTTAGCGGAGGAAATGAGCAGTTCTTC.